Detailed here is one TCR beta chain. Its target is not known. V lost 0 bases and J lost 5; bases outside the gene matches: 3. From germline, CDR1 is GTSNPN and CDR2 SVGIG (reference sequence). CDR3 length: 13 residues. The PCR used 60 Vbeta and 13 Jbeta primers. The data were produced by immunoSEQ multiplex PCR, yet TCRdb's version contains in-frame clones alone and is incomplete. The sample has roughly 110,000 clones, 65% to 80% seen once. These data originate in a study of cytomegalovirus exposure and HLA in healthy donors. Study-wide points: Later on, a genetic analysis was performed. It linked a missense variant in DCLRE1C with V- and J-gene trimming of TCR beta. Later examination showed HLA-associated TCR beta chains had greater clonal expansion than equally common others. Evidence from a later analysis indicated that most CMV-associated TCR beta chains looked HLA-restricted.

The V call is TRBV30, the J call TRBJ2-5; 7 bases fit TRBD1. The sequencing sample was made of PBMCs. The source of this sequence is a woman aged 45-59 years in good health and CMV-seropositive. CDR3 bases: TGTGCCTGGAGTGTTTTACAGGGGGAGACCCAGTACTTC. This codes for CAWSVLQGETQYF.